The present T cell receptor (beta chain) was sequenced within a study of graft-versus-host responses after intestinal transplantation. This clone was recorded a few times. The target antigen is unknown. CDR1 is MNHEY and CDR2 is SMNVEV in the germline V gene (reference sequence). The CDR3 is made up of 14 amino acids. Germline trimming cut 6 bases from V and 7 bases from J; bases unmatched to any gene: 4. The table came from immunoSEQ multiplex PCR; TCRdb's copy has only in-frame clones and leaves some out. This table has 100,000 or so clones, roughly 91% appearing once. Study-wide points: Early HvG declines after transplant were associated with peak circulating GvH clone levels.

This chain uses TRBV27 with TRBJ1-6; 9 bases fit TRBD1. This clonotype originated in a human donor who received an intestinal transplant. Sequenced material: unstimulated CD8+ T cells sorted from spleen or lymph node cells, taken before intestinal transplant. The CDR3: CASRIGTGNSPLHF. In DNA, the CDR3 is TGTGCCAGCAGGATAGGGACAGGGAATTCACCCCTCCACTTT.